A single sample is the source of the 19 T cell receptor beta chains below, sequenced in a study of blood T cell repertoires in COVID-19. Sequenced by immunoSEQ multiplex PCR; TCRdb stores in-frame clones only, minus some. The table includes 150,000 to 200,000 clones, around 83% detected once. Sequenced material: peripheral blood. The receptor source for this set is a woman between 25 and 40 years old with active or convalescent COVID-19.

The chain carries TRBV6-5 and TRBJ1-4; 8 bases align to TRBD1. Germline V gene lookup returns CDR1 MNHEY and CDR2 SVGAGI. V was clipped by 8 bases and J by 8 bases; unmatched bases: 7. This CDR3 contains 13 residues. CDR3 nucleotide sequence: TGTGCCAGCTCCAGAGACAGGGGCGAAAAACTGTTTTTT. It codes for CASSRDRGEKLFF.

The chain carries TRBV30 and TRBJ1-1, with D maybe TRBD1 (5 bases). The CDR3 consists of 11 residues. Germline assignment: CDR1 GTSNPN and CDR2 SVGIG (reference sequence). Trimming cost V 0 bases and J 7 bases, with 6 bases left between them. The CDR3 nucleotides are TGTGCCTGGAGTGTCGACAGTGAAGCTTTCTTT. It is translated as CAWSVDSEAFF. The complete variable domain, with remaining parts taken from reference TRBV30 and TRBJ1-1, reads SQTIHQWPATLVQPVGSPLSLECTVEGTSNPNLYWYRQAAGRGLQLLFYSVGIGQISSEVPQNLSASRPQDRQFILSSKKLLLSDSGFYLCAWSVDSEAFFGQGTRLTVV.

The chain uses TRBV19 and TRBJ1-1, with D perhaps TRBD1 (6 bases). The germline gives CDR1 LNHDA, CDR2 SQIVND (reference sequence). The germline V and J ends were trimmed by 7 bases and 4 bases, with 19 bases remaining between them. The CDR3 consists of 15 residues. DNA for the CDR3: TGTGCCAGTACCATTACGGGGGGCGCATTCACTGAAGCTTTCTTT. It yields the protein CASTITGGAFTEAFF.

The V call is TRBV28, the J call TRBJ2-3, with unresolved D. The germline gives CDR1 MDHEN, CDR2 SYDVKM. V was cut by 9 bases and J by 4 bases, with 8 bases left in between. The CDR3 spans 11 residues. In DNA form, the CDR3 reads TGTGCCAGTTCATCGGCAGATACGCAGTATTTT. Its protein is CASSSADTQYF.

This clone was counted ten times or more. This rearrangement joins TRBV15 to TRBJ2-1; 8 bases map to TRBD1. This CDR3 has 17 amino acids. With 0 bases clipped from V and 6 bases from J, the junction kept 10 bases outside the gene matches. In germline, CDR1 is LNHNV, CDR2 YYDKDF (reference sequence). The CDR3 region is CATSRDRGQDRGNEQFF. CDR3 DNA sequence: TGTGCCACCAGCAGAGATCGGGGACAGGATCGGGGCAATGAGCAGTTCTTC.

The V call is TRBV3-1 (or the pseudogene TRBV3-2), the J call TRBJ2-5; D is possibly TRBD1 (8 bases). The CDR3 is 15 residues long. The V gene's germline CDR1 is LGHDT and CDR2 YNNKEL (reference sequence). Between the trimmed V and J ends, which lost 5 bases and 4 bases, there was a span of 17 bases. The CDR3 nucleotides are TGTGCCAGCAGCTTTCACAGGGGGAGGGGAGAGACCCAGTACTTC. Translated, it gives CASSFHRGRGETQYF.

This chain joins TRBV21-1 and TRBJ2-7; the table's D call TRBD1 went unverified against the DNA. TRBV21-1 is deemed a pseudogene. The CDR3 sequence is 14 residues long. CDR3 sequence reads: CASSKRQGVREQYF. The DNA of the CDR3 is TGTGCCAGCAGCAAAAGACAGGGGGTCAGGGAGCAGTACTTC.

DNA of the CDR3: TGCGCCAGCAGCTTAGGGCCAGGGGATAGAGAAAAACTGTTTTTT. Its protein is CASSLGPGDREKLFF. This rearrangement joins TRBV5-1 to TRBJ1-4; tentative D call: TRBD1 (6 bases). The CDR3 contains 15 residues. Trimming pared 2 bases from V and 8 bases from J, leaving 16 bases between. Germline assignment: CDR1 SGHRS and CDR2 YFSETQ.

The genes are TRBV4-1 and TRBJ1-3; D may be TRBD1 (6 bases). Germline CDR1 reads MGHRA; CDR2 reads YSYEKL. The ends were cut back, 1 base at V and 1 base at J, with 11 bases in the middle. This CDR3 has 16 residues. CDR3 nucleotide sequence: TGCGCCAGCAGCCAAGGTTCCACAGGGTCTGGAAACACCATATATTTT. Encoded protein: CASSQGSTGSGNTIYF.

The rearrangement joins TRBV6-5 to TRBJ1-2; TRBD1 matches at 8 bases. CDR3 length: 15 residues. Losses at the gene ends were 8 bases for V and 2 bases for J; bases not matched to a gene: 10. Germline V gene sequence: CDR1 MNHEY, CDR2 SVGAGI. The CDR3 is CASLHLTGANYGYTF. CDR3 DNA: TGTGCCAGCCTACACTTGACAGGGGCGAACTATGGCTACACCTTC.

This chain joins TRBV6-5 and TRBJ1-2, with TRBD1 matching 9 bases. With V trimmed by 6 bases and J by 8 bases, 10 bases remained unmatched. This CDR3 has 14 amino acids. CDR1 and CDR2 from the germline V gene are MNHEY and SVGAGI. This CDR3 reads CASRLQGASKGYTF. The CDR3 DNA sequence: TGTGCCAGCAGGCTACAGGGGGCGTCCAAAGGCTACACCTTC.

The chain joins TRBV6-6 to TRBJ1-1; 7 positions agree with TRBD1. The CDR3 totals 14 residues. Trimming cost V 6 bases and J 5 bases; bases outside gene matches: 9. Germline-derived CDR1 and CDR2 are MNHNY and SVGAGI (reference sequence). The CDR3 nucleotides read TGTGCCAGCAGAAAGGGGGCAGGGGGGACTGAAGCTTTCTTT. As protein: CASRKGAGGTEAFF.

The chain uses TRBV18 and TRBJ2-4; 10 bases are a match to TRBD1. The CDR3 length is 14 residues. In germline, CDR1 is KGHSH, CDR2 LQKENI. The trim removed 6 bases at V and 8 bases at J, leaving 7 bases unmatched. CDR3 protein: CASSPPGQGYIQYF. CDR3 bases: TGTGCCAGCTCCCCCCCGGGACAGGGGTACATTCAGTACTTC. Supplemented by reference TRBV18 and TRBJ2-4, the full variable domain reads NAGVMQNPRHLVRRRGQEARLRCSPMKGHSHVYWYRQLPEEGLKFMVYLQKENIIDESGMPKERFSAEFPKEGPSILRIQQVVRGDSAAYFCASSPPGQGYIQYFGAGTRLSVL.

CDR3 in DNA: TGTGCCAGCTCCGGGTTGAACACTGAAGCTTTCTTT. It translates to CASSGLNTEAFF. The rearrangement links TRBV6-5 to TRBJ1-1; no clear D gene. This CDR3 spans 12 amino acids. Deletions cut 8 bases from V and 0 bases from J, with 7 bases between. Germline V lookup: CDR1 MNHEY, CDR2 SVGAGI.

The V and J genes are TRBV5-8 and TRBJ1-6; 7 bases map to TRBD1. The CDR3 extends over 13 amino acids. Germline V CDR1 and CDR2: SGHTS, YDEGEE. V was clipped by 3 bases and J by 6 bases; unmatched bases: 0. The CDR3 DNA follows: TGTGCCAGCAGCTACAGGGGTAATTCACCCCTCCACTTT. It specifies CASSYRGNSPLHF.

The V call is TRBV5-1, the J call TRBJ1-4; possibly TRBD1 for D (6 bases). The ends were cut back, 4 bases at V and 7 bases at J, with 17 bases in the middle. The CDR3 length is 15 residues. Germline V gene data show CDR1 as SGHRS and CDR2 as YFSETQ. For the CDR3, the DNA is TGCGCCAGCAGCATTGCAGGGGTTTTTGGTGAAAAACTGTTTTTT. Translating it yields CASSIAGVFGEKLFF.

The chain combines TRBV19 with TRBJ1-1; no clear D. This CDR3 spans 11 amino acids. Germline CDR1 is LNHDA and CDR2 is SQIVND (reference sequence). V was shortened by 3 bases and J by 7 bases, with 6 bases between the two germline ends. CDR3 sequence: CASSMRDEAFF. The CDR3, as DNA: TGTGCCAGTAGTATGAGGGATGAAGCTTTCTTT.

The chain couples TRBV9 to TRBJ1-6; TRBD1 matches 7 bases. CDR1 SGDLS and CDR2 YYNGEE come from the germline V gene. The V and J ends lost 3 bases and 6 bases, in that order; junction bases with no gene match: 6. This CDR3 comprises 15 residues. The CDR3 nucleotides read TGTGCCAGCAGCGGACGACAGGGTGGTAATTCACCCCTCCACTTT. It translates to CASSGRQGGNSPLHF.

The rearrangement joins TRBV6-5 to TRBJ1-1; D might be TRBD1 (5 bases). Trimming left V 2 bases short and J 5 bases short, with 12 bases between. Germline CDR1 MNHEY, CDR2 SVGAGI. This CDR3 is built from 14 residues. In DNA form, the CDR3 reads TGTGCCAGCAGTTACGACGGGGGGAGGACTGAAGCTTTCTTT. It encodes CASSYDGGRTEAFF.